These 29 T cell receptor beta chains originate from one sample sequenced in a study of blood T cell repertoires in COVID-19. Only in-frame clones appear in the TCRdb table, and some are missing; sequencing was by immunoSEQ multiplex PCR. The sample lists under 95,000 clones; approximately 85% were seen once. Sequenced input: peripheral blood. Receptors originate from a human donor in a cohort sampled during active COVID-19.

The V gene is TRBV11-2, the J gene TRBJ2-1; 10 nucleotides align to TRBD2. The CDR3 is 15 residues long. Per the germline V gene, CDR1 is SGHAT and CDR2 is FQNNGV. With V trimmed by 4 bases and J by 6 bases, 6 bases remained unmatched. CDR3 nucleotides: TGTGCCAGCAGCTCCCTAGCGGGAGTTTTCAATGAGCAGTTCTTC. Translated: CASSSLAGVFNEQFF.

The rearrangement joins TRBV4-1 to TRBJ2-1, with TRBD2 matching 11 bases. The CDR3 has 15 residues. Trimming at V came to 3 bases and at J to 2 bases, leaving 0 bases not matched to a gene. Germline V gene data show CDR1 as MGHRA and CDR2 as YSYEKL. The CDR3 bases are TGCGCCAGCAGCCAGACTAGCGGGGCCTACAATGAGCAGTTCTTC. Translated: CASSQTSGAYNEQFF.

V and J are TRBV19 and TRBJ2-3; tentatively, D is TRBD1 (5 bases). The CDR3 contains 13 residues. Per germline, CDR1 LNHDA and CDR2 SQIVND (reference sequence). Trimming stripped 7 bases from V and 3 bases from J, with 11 bases between. The CDR3 loop is CASNIPGTDTQYF. CDR3 nucleotides: TGTGCCAGTAACATACCAGGGACAGATACGCAGTATTTT.

The rearrangement links TRBV5-4 to TRBJ2-1; 10 nucleotides match TRBD2. Per germline, CDR1 SGHNT and CDR2 YYREEE (reference sequence). The CDR3 is 15 residues long. V shed 0 bases and J 5 bases; nucleotides not matched to a gene: 2. The CDR3 DNA sequence: TGTGCCAGCAGCTTGGGAAGCGGGGGGGACAATGAGCAGTTCTTC. Translating it yields CASSLGSGGDNEQFF.

This chain joins TRBV6-1 and TRBJ2-3; tentative D call: TRBD2 (7 bases). Germline values: CDR1 MNHNS, CDR2 SASEGT. The CDR3 runs to 16 residues. V lost 1 base, J lost 3 bases, and 14 bases lay in between. In DNA form, the CDR3 reads TGTGCCAGCAGTGAAGTCCGGGGGGCAGGGACAGATACGCAGTATTTT. Translated, it gives CASSEVRGAGTDTQYF.

This chain connects TRBV19 to TRBJ1-4; D possibly corresponds to TRBD1 (5 bases). The CDR3 totals 16 residues. V was trimmed by 5 bases and J by 1 base, leaving 14 bases between them. Germline lookup yields CDR1 LNHDA and CDR2 SQIVND (reference sequence). The CDR3 sequence is CASSPPGGVTNEKLFF. The CDR3 bases are TGTGCCAGTAGTCCTCCGGGGGGGGTAACTAATGAAAAACTGTTTTTT.

The rearrangement uses TRBV27 and TRBJ2-7, with 11 bases aligning to TRBD2. Germline V lookup: CDR1 MNHEY, CDR2 SMNVEV (reference sequence). The CDR3 runs to 14 residues. V trimming: 5 bases; J trimming: 4 bases; junction bases outside the gene matches: 4. CDR3 sequence: CASSKVAGGYEQYF. DNA of the CDR3: TGTGCCAGCAGTAAAGTAGCGGGAGGGTACGAGCAGTACTTC.

The rearrangement joins TRBV10-2 to TRBJ2-7; 9 positions match TRBD2. This CDR3 comprises 18 residues. The V segment lost 0 bases and the J segment 1 base; nucleotides outside the gene matches: 10. Germline V gives CDR1 WSHSY, CDR2 SAAADI. The CDR3 nucleotides are TGCGCCAGCAGTGAGTCGGGGAGCGGGAGGTCCCTATCCTACGAGCAGTACTTC. Translation gives CASSESGSGRSLSYEQYF.

The CDR3 is CASSSNAGGAYNEQFF. CDR3 DNA sequence: TGTGCCAGCAGCTCCAACGCGGGGGGCGCCTACAATGAGCAGTTCTTC. The rearrangement uses TRBV7-3 and TRBJ2-1; 8 bases match TRBD2. Germline V CDR1 and CDR2: SGHTA, FQGTGA. CDR3 length: 16 residues. V trimming: 4 bases; J trimming: 2 bases; junction bases outside the gene matches: 7. The full variable domain, completed using reference TRBV7-3 and TRBJ2-1, is GAGVSQTPSNKVTEKGKYVELRCDPISGHTALYWYRQSLGQGPEFLIYFQGTGAADDSGLPNDRFFAVRPEGSVSTLKIQRTERGDSAVYLCASSSNAGGAYNEQFFGPGTRLTVL.

CDR3 region: CASLRSVETQYF. The CDR3 DNA follows: TGTGCCAGCCTTAGGAGTGTCGAGACCCAGTACTTC. The V gene is TRBV2, the J gene TRBJ2-5; no reliable D call. Germline values: CDR1 SNHLY, CDR2 FYNNEI. With 8 bases removed from V and 5 bases from J, the gap between germline ends came to 12 bases. CDR3 length: 12 amino acids.

The chain joins TRBV2 to TRBJ2-5; TRBD2 aligns across 7 bases. V lost 1 base and J lost 4; bases outside the gene matches: 9. The germline gives CDR1 SNHLY, CDR2 FYNNEI. The CDR3 is made up of 16 amino acids. The CDR3 sequence is CASSEVALGGGETQYF. DNA of the CDR3: TGTGCCAGCAGTGAAGTAGCCCTAGGCGGGGGAGAGACCCAGTACTTC.

This clone was seen a few times. CDR3 bases: TGTGCCAGCAGCTTAGTACTAGCGGACCTCACCGGGGAGCTGTTTTTT. Translation gives CASSLVLADLTGELFF. The chain recombines TRBV7-2 with TRBJ2-2, with 8 bases identical to TRBD2. J gave up 4 bases and V 1 base, and 5 bases lay outside the gene matches. The CDR3 sequence is 16 residues long. The germline gives CDR1 SGHTA, CDR2 FQGNSA.

This clone showed up many times. Relative to the germline gene, one junction end is altered; a read error may explain this. The chain joins TRBV5-6 to TRBJ2-7; D gene ambiguous. The CDR3 has 15 residues. Germline-derived CDR1 and CDR2 are SGHDT and YYEEEE. The CDR3 protein is CASSLAAVSRRSTLF. CDR3 in DNA: TGTGCCAGCAGCTTGGCCGCGGTTAGCCGCCGATCGACCCTGTTC.

V and J are TRBV24-1 and TRBJ2-1; TRBD1 matches at 9 bases. The germline gives CDR1 KGHDR, CDR2 SFDVKD. Trimming took 7 bases from V and 3 from J; bases not matched to a gene: 18. This CDR3 region has 19 residues. CDR3 nucleotides: TGTGCCACCAGCGAAGGACAGGGGATGTCAGGAGACTTCTACAATGAGCAGTTCTTC. Protein sequence: CATSEGQGMSGDFYNEQFF.

This clone occurred once. V usage is TRBV28 and J usage is TRBJ2-7, with D tentatively TRBD1 (6 bases). Germline-derived CDR1 and CDR2 are MDHEN and SYDVKM. This CDR3 is built from 16 residues. Trimming pared 5 bases from V and 3 bases from J, leaving 20 bases between. CDR3 DNA: TGTGCCAGCAGTGCCCGGGCCCTAAGAGGGGGCTACGAGCAGTACTTC. Protein sequence: CASSARALRGGYEQYF.

J is TRBJ2-2 and V is TRBV7-2; 7 bases match TRBD1. The V segment lost 2 bases and the J segment 1 base; nucleotides outside the gene matches: 1. The CDR3 has 15 residues. The germline CDR1 and CDR2 sequences are SGHTA and FQGNSA. In DNA form, the CDR3 reads TGTGCCAGCAGCTTAAACAGGGGGAACACCGGGGAGCTGTTTTTT. Translating gives CASSLNRGNTGELFF.

This clone was observed a handful of times. J is TRBJ2-7 and V is TRBV18; 12 nucleotides line up with TRBD1. V shed 4 bases, J shed 5 bases, and the junction held 6 bases outside the gene matches. Germline V gene data show CDR1 as KGHSH and CDR2 as LQKENI. The CDR3 is 15 amino acids. CDR3 DNA: TGTGCCAGCTCACACCGGGGACAGGGGGCGGACGAGCAGTACTTC. Translated: CASSHRGQGADEQYF.

V gene TRBV5-1 combines with J gene TRBJ2-6, with D maybe TRBD1 (5 bases). The germline V and J ends were trimmed by 4 bases and 0 bases, with 8 bases remaining between them. The germline V gene has CDR1 SGHRS and CDR2 YFSETQ. The CDR3 contains 15 residues. CDR3 sequence: CASSQQVSGANVLTF. The CDR3 DNA sequence: TGCGCCAGCAGCCAACAGGTCTCTGGGGCCAACGTCCTGACTTTC. The full variable domain, completed using reference TRBV5-1 and TRBJ2-6, is KAGVTQTPRYLIKTRGQQVTLSCSPISGHRSVSWYQQTPGQGLQFLFEYFSETQRNKGNFPGRFSGRQFSNSRSEMNVSTLELGDSALYLCASSQQVSGANVLTFGAGSRLTVL.

The V gene is TRBV6-5, the J gene TRBJ2-7, with D perhaps matching TRBD1 (6 bases). CDR1 MNHEY and CDR2 SVGAGI come from the germline V gene. V lost 6 bases to trimming and J lost 1 base, with 16 bases between them. This CDR3 comprises 15 residues. The CDR3 sequence: CASRGAGAPSYEQYF. The DNA for the CDR3 is TGTGCCAGCAGGGGCGCAGGGGCGCCGTCCTACGAGCAGTACTTC.

This sequence joins TRBV6-5 and TRBJ2-3, with D perhaps matching TRBD1 (6 bases). Trimming took 7 bases from V and 2 from J, leaving 13 bases between them. Germline V gives CDR1 MNHEY, CDR2 SVGAGI. This CDR3 spans 14 amino acids. CDR3 nucleotides: TGTGCCAGCAACGCAGGGGTTATCACAGATACGCAGTATTTT. Its translation: CASNAGVITDTQYF.

The CDR3 region has the DNA TGTGCCAGCAGCCAAGCTAAAGGGGCCAAAGGGAACTATGGCTACACCTTC. Its translation: CASSQAKGAKGNYGYTF. The genes are TRBV14 and TRBJ1-2; perhaps TRBD1 as D (5 bases). CDR1 is SGHDN and CDR2 is FVKESK in the germline V gene. This CDR3 has 17 amino acids. Trimming took 1 base from V and 2 from J, leaving 17 bases between them.

The chain is built from TRBV6-5 and TRBJ2-1; 12 bases match TRBD2. After removal of 1 base from V and 6 bases from J, the junction contained 1 base not matched to a gene. The CDR3 is made up of 15 amino acids. The germline V gene has CDR1 MNHEY and CDR2 SVGAGI. CDR3 sequence: CASSYWTSGTNEQFF. As DNA, the CDR3 is TGTGCCAGCAGTTACTGGACTAGCGGGACCAATGAGCAGTTCTTC.

The J gene is TRBJ2-1, the V gene TRBV5-1; a weak D match, TRBD2 (6 bases). V lost 0 bases, J lost 7 bases, and 11 bases lay in between. CDR3 length: 14 amino acids. The germline gives CDR1 SGHRS, CDR2 YFSETQ. The CDR3 region has the DNA TGCGCCAGCAGCTTGGTCGTCGGGAGTAATGAGCAGTTCTTC. Translated: CASSLVVGSNEQFF.

The chain recombines TRBV19 with TRBJ1-1; perhaps TRBD1 as D (6 bases). Germline CDR1 LNHDA, CDR2 SQIVND (reference sequence). V lost 0 bases and J lost 3, with 11 bases in between. CDR3 size: 15 residues. The CDR3, as DNA: TGTGCCAGTAGTATAGAGTGGTCAGGGGACACTGAAGCTTTCTTT. This sequence encodes CASSIEWSGDTEAFF. The entire variable domain, with the rest obtained from reference TRBV19 and TRBJ1-1, is as follows: DGGITQSPKYLFRKEGQNVTLSCEQNLNHDAMYWYRQDPGQGLRLIYYSQIVNDFQKGDIAEGYSVSREKKESFPLTVTSAQKNPTAFYLCASSIEWSGDTEAFFGQGTRLTVV.

CDR3 nucleotide sequence: TGTGCCAGCAGTGCACAGGGGGGCACTGAGCAGTTCTTC. The encoded protein is CASSAQGGTEQFF. The chain joins TRBV12-3 or TRBV12-4 to TRBJ2-1; TRBD1 agrees at 8 bases. The CDR3 runs 13 residues. The V segment lost 5 bases and the J segment 9 bases; nucleotides outside the gene matches: 6.

V gene TRBV5-1 combines with J gene TRBJ2-3, with TRBD2 identical over 11 bases. This CDR3 has 15 amino acids. With V trimmed by 6 bases and J by 8 bases, 11 bases remained unmatched. Germline V gene lookup returns CDR1 SGHRS and CDR2 YFSETQ. CDR3 sequence (DNA): TGCGCCAGCAAAGCCCTTAGCGGGGGGGCCGCTACGCAGTATTTT. Translating it yields CASKALSGGAATQYF.

The V and J genes are TRBV10-2 and TRBJ2-7; D unresolved. Trimming stripped 0 bases from V and 9 bases from J, with 12 bases between. Germline assignment: CDR1 WSHSY and CDR2 SAAADI. This CDR3 has 13 residues. CDR3 nucleotides: TGCGCCAGCAGTGAGTCTGAAAGCCGAGTGCAGTACTTC. Translating it yields CASSESESRVQYF.

The chain is built from TRBV19 and TRBJ1-4, with D possibly matching TRBD1 (6 bases). Germline lookup yields CDR1 LNHDA and CDR2 SQIVND (reference sequence). The CDR3 is made up of 15 amino acids. V gave up 5 bases and J gave up 4 bases, with 14 bases separating them. CDR3 residues: CASSSTTGINEKLFF. CDR3 bases: TGTGCCAGTAGTTCCACGACAGGTATTAATGAAAAACTGTTTTTT.

This chain links TRBV4-2 with TRBJ1-5, with TRBD1 matching 8 bases. CDR1 LGHNA and CDR2 YNFKEQ come from the germline V gene. This CDR3 is 14 amino acids long. J gave up 4 bases and V 1 base, and 0 bases lay outside the gene matches. The CDR3 DNA follows: TGTGCCAGCAGCCAAGGACAGGGGAATCAGCCCCAGCATTTT. Protein: CASSQGQGNQPQHF.